The sequence of this T cell receptor (beta chain) was determined in a study of T cell repertoires in cytomegalovirus infection. Study in general: Shared public TCR beta signatures pointed to both CMV infection and a matching HLA type.

The CDR3 runs 17 residues. Looked up from germline, CDR1 is MNHEY and CDR2 is SVGEGT. Germline trimming cut 2 bases from V and 6 bases from J; bases unmatched to any gene: 13. TCRdb independently ran MiXCR on the reads; one entry per CDR3 protein. The top ten hold more than 5.5% of the sample, which has approximately 250,000 distinct CDR3 sequences, around 6.6% seen once. The study's findings and limits: The cumulative frequency of public TCR beta families distinguished individuals who carried CMV together with the relevant HLA. HLA-C-restricted TCR beta clonotypes specific for CMV led the ex vivo response.

At least ten counts were recorded for this clonotype. Its target is not known. Material: PBMCs. The receptor was derived from a human donor in good health (CMV status not recorded). Some clones in this sample may be carry-over from other donors' samples. This sequence joins TRBV6-2 or TRBV6-3 and TRBJ1-1; TRBD1 matches at 9 bases. CDR3 sequence (DNA): TGTGCCAGCAGTTACCTTAACAGGGGGCGGTTTGGCGCTGAAGCTTTCTTT. Encoded protein: CASSYLNRGRFGAEAFF.